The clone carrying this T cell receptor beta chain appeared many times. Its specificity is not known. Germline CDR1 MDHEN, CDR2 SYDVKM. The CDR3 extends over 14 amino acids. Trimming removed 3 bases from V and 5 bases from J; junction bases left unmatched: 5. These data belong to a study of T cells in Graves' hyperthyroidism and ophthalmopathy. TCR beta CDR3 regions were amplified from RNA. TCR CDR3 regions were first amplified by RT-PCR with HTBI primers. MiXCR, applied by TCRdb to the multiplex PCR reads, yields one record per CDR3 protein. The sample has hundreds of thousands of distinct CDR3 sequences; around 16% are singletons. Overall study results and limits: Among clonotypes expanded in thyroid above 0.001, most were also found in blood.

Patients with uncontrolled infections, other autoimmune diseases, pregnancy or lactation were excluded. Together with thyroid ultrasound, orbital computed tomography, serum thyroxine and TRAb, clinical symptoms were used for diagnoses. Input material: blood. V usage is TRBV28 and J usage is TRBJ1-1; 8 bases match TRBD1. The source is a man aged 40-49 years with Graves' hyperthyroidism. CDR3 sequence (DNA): TGTGCCAGCAGTTTGGGCAGGGGGCTGACTGAAGCTTTCTTT. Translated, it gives CASSLGRGLTEAFF. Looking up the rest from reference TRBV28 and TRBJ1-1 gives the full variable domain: DVKVTQSSRYLVKRTGEKVFLECVQDMDHENMFWYRQDPGLGLRLIYFSYDVKMKEKGDIPEGYSVSREKKERFSLILESASTNQTSMYLCASSLGRGLTEAFFGQGTRLTVV.